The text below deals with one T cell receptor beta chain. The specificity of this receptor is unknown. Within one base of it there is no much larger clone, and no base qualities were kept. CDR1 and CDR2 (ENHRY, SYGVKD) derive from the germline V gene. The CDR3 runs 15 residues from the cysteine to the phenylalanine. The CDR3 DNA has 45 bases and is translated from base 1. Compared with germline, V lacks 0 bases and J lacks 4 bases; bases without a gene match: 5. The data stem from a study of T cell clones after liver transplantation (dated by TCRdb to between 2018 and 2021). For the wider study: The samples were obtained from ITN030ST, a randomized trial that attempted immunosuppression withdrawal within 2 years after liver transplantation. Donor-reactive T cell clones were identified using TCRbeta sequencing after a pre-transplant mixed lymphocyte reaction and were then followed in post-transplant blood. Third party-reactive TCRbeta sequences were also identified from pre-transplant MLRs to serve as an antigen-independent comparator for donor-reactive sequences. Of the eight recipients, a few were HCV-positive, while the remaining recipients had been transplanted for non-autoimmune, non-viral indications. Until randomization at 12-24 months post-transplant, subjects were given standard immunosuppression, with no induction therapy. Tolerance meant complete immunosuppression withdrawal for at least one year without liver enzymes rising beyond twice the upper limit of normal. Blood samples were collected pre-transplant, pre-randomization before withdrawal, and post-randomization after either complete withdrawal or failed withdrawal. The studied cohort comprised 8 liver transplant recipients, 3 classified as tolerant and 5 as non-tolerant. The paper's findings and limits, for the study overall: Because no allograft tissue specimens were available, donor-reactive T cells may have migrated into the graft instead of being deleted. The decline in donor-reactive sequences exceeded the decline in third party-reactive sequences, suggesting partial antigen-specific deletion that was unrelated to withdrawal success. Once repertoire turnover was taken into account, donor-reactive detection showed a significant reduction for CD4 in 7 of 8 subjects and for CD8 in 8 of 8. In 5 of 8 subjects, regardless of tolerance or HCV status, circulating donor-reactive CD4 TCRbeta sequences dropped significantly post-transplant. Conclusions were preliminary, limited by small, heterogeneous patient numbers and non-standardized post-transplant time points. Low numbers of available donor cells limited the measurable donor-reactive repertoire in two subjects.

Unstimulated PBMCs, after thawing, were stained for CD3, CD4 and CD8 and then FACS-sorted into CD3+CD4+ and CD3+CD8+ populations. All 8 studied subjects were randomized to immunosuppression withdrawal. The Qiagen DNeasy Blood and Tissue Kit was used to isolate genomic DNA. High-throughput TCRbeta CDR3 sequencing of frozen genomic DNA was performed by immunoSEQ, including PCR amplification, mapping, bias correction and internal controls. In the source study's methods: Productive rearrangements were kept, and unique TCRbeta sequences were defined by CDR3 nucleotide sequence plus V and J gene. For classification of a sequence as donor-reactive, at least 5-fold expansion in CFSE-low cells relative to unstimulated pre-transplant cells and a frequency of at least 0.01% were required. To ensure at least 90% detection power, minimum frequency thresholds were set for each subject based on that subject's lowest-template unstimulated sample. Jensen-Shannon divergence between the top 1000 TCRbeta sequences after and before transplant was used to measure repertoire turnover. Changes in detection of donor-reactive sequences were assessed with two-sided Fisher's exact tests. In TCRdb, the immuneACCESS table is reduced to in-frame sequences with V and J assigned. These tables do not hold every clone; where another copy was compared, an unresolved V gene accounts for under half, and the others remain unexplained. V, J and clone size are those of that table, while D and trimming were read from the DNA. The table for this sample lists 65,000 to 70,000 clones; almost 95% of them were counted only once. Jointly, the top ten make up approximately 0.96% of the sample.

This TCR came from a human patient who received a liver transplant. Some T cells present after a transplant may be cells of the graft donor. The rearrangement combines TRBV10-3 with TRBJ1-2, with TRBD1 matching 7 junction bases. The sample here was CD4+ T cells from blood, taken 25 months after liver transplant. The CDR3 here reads CAISESSDRSYGYTF. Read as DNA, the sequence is TGTGCCATCAGTGAGTCCTCGGACAGGAGCTATGGCTACACCTTC.